The 32 T cell receptor beta chains below come from one sample, sequenced in a study of identical twins. From the 5' RACE reads, TCRdb called clonotypes with MiXCR, one entry per CDR3 protein. The repertoire holds approximately 670,000 distinct CDR3 sequences, with around 6% as singletons. The sample taken for sequencing was naive T cells sorted from blood. Receptors originate from a young man in good health.

This clonotype was detected ten times or more. The chain links TRBV10-3 to TRBJ2-5, with D maybe TRBD1 (5 bases). The CDR3 has 13 residues. V was trimmed by 5 bases and J by 3 bases, leaving 10 bases between them. Germline V lookup: CDR1 ENHRY, CDR2 SYGVKD. The DNA for the CDR3 is TGTGCCATCAGTACCGACAGCAAAGAGACCCAGTACTTC. This sequence encodes CAISTDSKETQYF.

This clonotype was detected ten times or more. V gene TRBV25-1 combines with J gene TRBJ2-7; D might be TRBD1 (6 bases). V lost 3 bases and J lost 4, with 13 bases in between. The germline gives CDR1 MGHDK, CDR2 SYGVNS. This CDR3 contains 14 residues. This chain's CDR3 is CASSDRDTAYEQYF. In DNA, the CDR3 is TGTGCCAGCAGTGACCGGGACACAGCTTACGAGCAGTACTTC.

In this sample, this clonotype turned up many times. The rearrangement uses TRBV6-1 and TRBJ1-3; TRBD1 matches 8 bases. CDR1 MNHNS and CDR2 SASEGT come from the germline V gene. The CDR3 contains 13 residues. J was trimmed by 8 bases and V by 8 bases; bases with no gene match: 8. CDR3 in DNA: TGTGCCAGCTACTCGGACAGGGACTACACCATATATTTT. Translation gives CASYSDRDYTIYF.

In regard to this clonotype: Since a much larger clone is just one base distant, this may be a read error. V is TRBV20-1 and J is TRBJ2-7, with no clear D. V was cut by 6 bases and J by 8 bases, with 11 bases left in between. The CDR3 runs 10 residues. Germline V gene data show CDR1 as DFQATT and CDR2 as SNEGSKA (reference sequence). Here the CDR3 reads CSATTHKQYF. CDR3 in DNA: TGCAGTGCCACGACTCACAAGCAGTACTTC.

In its sample, this clonotype was seen many times. V is TRBV29-1 and J is TRBJ2-3; 7 bases match TRBD1. Germline V lookup: CDR1 SQVTM, CDR2 ANQGSEA. Trimming cost V 7 bases and J 2 bases; bases outside gene matches: 9. The CDR3 loop spans 14 amino acids. The CDR3 nucleotides are TGCAGCGCCCGAGACAGGGCCCTCACAGATACGCAGTATTTT. Encoded protein: CSARDRALTDTQYF.

This clonotype showed up many times. V and J are TRBV5-1 and TRBJ2-2; 7 nucleotides line up with TRBD2. Unmatched junction bases numbered 10, after V lost 1 base and J lost 7 bases. The CDR3 totals 16 residues. Germline V gene data show CDR1 as SGHRS and CDR2 as YFSETQ. CDR3 in DNA: TGCGCCAGCAGCTTGCCCTTGACTAGCACCTACGGGGAGCTGTTTTTT. Protein sequence: CASSLPLTSTYGELFF. Based on the CDR3 plus reference TRBV5-1 and TRBJ2-2, the full variable domain is KAGVTQTPRYLIKTRGQQVTLSCSPISGHRSVSWYQQTPGQGLQFLFEYFSETQRNKGNFPGRFSGRQFSNSRSEMNVSTLELGDSALYLCASSLPLTSTYGELFFGEGSRLTVL.

In this sample, this clonotype turned up many times. The rearrangement joins TRBV7-6 to TRBJ2-1, with 9 bases identical to TRBD1. This CDR3 is built from 16 residues. Trimming took 0 bases from V and 2 from J; bases not matched to a gene: 2. Germline V CDR1 and CDR2: SGHVS, FNYEAQ. DNA for the CDR3: TGTGCCAGCAGCTTAGCCGGGACAGGGACCTACAATGAGCAGTTCTTC. Translation gives CASSLAGTGTYNEQFF.

This clonotype was seen only a few times. In DNA, the CDR3 is TGTGCCAGCAGCTCAGACAGGCTGGGGGGGAACTATGGCTACACCTTC. Protein sequence: CASSSDRLGGNYGYTF. This rearrangement joins TRBV7-2 to TRBJ1-2; a weak D match, TRBD1 (6 bases). The V gene's germline CDR1 is SGHTA and CDR2 FQGNSA. The CDR3 is made up of 16 amino acids. V lost 4 bases and J lost 2, with 17 bases in between.

This clonotype was detected many times. The chain recombines TRBV11-2 with TRBJ1-5, with D possibly matching TRBD1 (5 bases). Trimming pared 0 bases from V and 6 bases from J, leaving 9 bases between. CDR1 and CDR2 (germline): SGHAT, FQNNGV. CDR3 size: 14 residues. DNA for the CDR3: TGTGCCAGCAGCTTAGACCCGGGGGGTCAGCCCCAGCATTTT. It codes for CASSLDPGGQPQHF.

In its sample, this clonotype was seen a few times. CDR3 nucleotides: TGTGCCAGCAGTTACTCGGACAACAGGGGTCCCTACGAGCAGTACTTC. Its translation: CASSYSDNRGPYEQYF. This chain links TRBV6-5 with TRBJ2-7, with 7 nucleotides matching TRBD1. Trimming took 0 bases from V and 2 from J; bases not matched to a gene: 7. CDR3 length: 16 residues. Germline V gene lookup returns CDR1 MNHEY and CDR2 SVGAGI.

This clonotype showed up just a few times. The chain employs TRBV27 and TRBJ2-7, with 11 bases that match TRBD2. CDR1 and CDR2 from the germline V gene are MNHEY and SMNVEV (reference sequence). The CDR3 sequence is 15 residues long. Trimming took 3 bases from V and 9 from J; bases not matched to a gene: 10. DNA for the CDR3: TGTGCCAGCAGTTTGCAACTAGCGGGAGATTTCCGGCAGTACTTC. It yields the protein CASSLQLAGDFRQYF.

This clonotype appeared many times. The chain carries TRBV27 and TRBJ1-2; weak D call: TRBD1 (6 bases). V lost 6 bases, J lost 3 bases, and 14 bases lay in between. Germline loops: CDR1 MNHEY, CDR2 SMNVEV (reference sequence). CDR3 length: 14 residues. CDR3 nucleotide sequence: TGTGCCAGCAGGACTCAGGGGCGGGACTATGGCTACACCTTC. Residues: CASRTQGRDYGYTF.

This clonotype appeared many times. This chain joins TRBV12-3 or TRBV12-4 and TRBJ2-1; D is undetermined. The CDR3 is made up of 13 amino acids. With 5 bases removed from V and 8 bases from J, the gap between germline ends came to 13 bases. The CDR3 nucleotides read TGTGCCAGCAGTCCAATTAGGCCCGATGAGCAGTTCTTC. It is translated as CASSPIRPDEQFF.

This chain links TRBV27 with TRBJ2-3; possibly TRBD2 for D (5 bases). Germline CDR1 and CDR2: MNHEY and SMNVEV (reference sequence). CDR3 length equals 13 residues. The V end was cut by 6 bases, the J end by 4 bases, with 11 bases between. Here the CDR3 DNA reads TGTGCCAGCAGGGTCTACGGGGCAGATACGCAGTATTTT. It translates to CASRVYGADTQYF.

This clonotype was seen ten or more times. V is TRBV4-2 and J is TRBJ2-1; TRBD1 matches at 8 bases. The germline V gene encodes CDR1 LGHNA and CDR2 YNFKEQ. J was trimmed by 7 bases and V by 1 base; bases with no gene match: 3. There are 14 residues in the CDR3. In DNA, the CDR3 is TGTGCCAGCAGCCAAGGACAGGGGTCGAATGAGCAGTTCTTC. Its translation is CASSQGQGSNEQFF.

The chain joins TRBV6-1 to TRBJ2-5, with a weak D call TRBD2 (7 bases). The CDR3 contains 13 residues. CDR1 and CDR2 from the germline V gene are MNHNS and SASEGT. V was trimmed by 0 bases and J by 7 bases, leaving 9 bases between them. The CDR3 sequence is CASSEARGGTQYF. The CDR3, as DNA: TGTGCCAGCAGTGAAGCGAGGGGGGGGACCCAGTACTTC.

This clonotype occurred many times. The chain has TRBV7-6 and TRBJ2-1; 7 bases align to TRBD2. The CDR3 totals 15 residues. CDR1 and CDR2 from the germline V gene are SGHVS and FNYEAQ. The V and J ends lost 3 bases and 4 bases, in that order; junction bases with no gene match: 6. This chain's CDR3 is CASSLGGTGYNEQFF. CDR3 sequence (DNA): TGTGCCAGCAGCTTGGGGGGGACTGGTTACAATGAGCAGTTCTTC.

This clonotype was counted a few times. The chain links TRBV29-1 to TRBJ2-1, with TRBD1 matching over 8 bases. The CDR3 runs to 16 residues. The junction had 11 bases not matched to a gene; V was cut back by 1 base and J by 6 bases. Germline V lookup: CDR1 SQVTM, CDR2 ANQGSEA. This CDR3 reads CSVEVSGGPGLNEQFF. CDR3 DNA: TGCAGCGTTGAAGTGTCAGGGGGCCCGGGACTCAATGAGCAGTTCTTC.

This clonotype came up many times. The rearrangement uses TRBV6-5 and TRBJ2-3; 8 bases align to TRBD1. The CDR3 is made up of 15 amino acids. V lost 0 bases to trimming and J lost 7 bases; unmatched junction nucleotides: 6. CDR1 is MNHEY and CDR2 is SVGAGI in the germline V gene. CDR3 sequence reads: CASSYSPDRAYTQYF. CDR3 coding DNA: TGTGCCAGCAGTTACTCCCCGGACAGGGCCTATACGCAGTATTTT.

This clonotype was seen ten or more times. This chain uses TRBV4-1 with TRBJ2-1, with D hard to call. This CDR3 has 15 amino acids. Looked up from germline, CDR1 is MGHRA and CDR2 is YSYEKL. The germline V and J ends were trimmed by 4 bases and 0 bases, with 10 bases remaining between them. CDR3 sequence: CASSLPQPSYNEQFF. The CDR3 DNA sequence: TGCGCCAGCAGCCTACCTCAGCCCTCCTACAATGAGCAGTTCTTC.

This clonotype has ten or more counts. The gene calls are TRBV25-1 and TRBJ2-5; the match to TRBD1 covers 9 bases. Trimming took 8 bases from V and 6 from J; bases not matched to a gene: 13. The CDR3 is made up of 15 amino acids. Germline assignment: CDR1 MGHDK and CDR2 SYGVNS. CDR3 in amino acids: CASQDRGGKQQTQYF. CDR3 nucleotides: TGTGCCAGCCAAGACAGGGGGGGAAAACAGCAGACCCAGTACTTC.

In its sample, this clonotype was seen a few times. This chain connects TRBV6-1 to TRBJ2-7; 8 bases map to TRBD1. Looked up from germline, CDR1 is MNHNS and CDR2 is SASEGT. The CDR3 consists of 14 residues. Trimming at V came to 8 bases and at J to 3 bases, leaving 9 bases not matched to a gene. CDR3 bases: TGTGCCAGCTTCACCGGGACAGGCCTCTACGAGCAGTACGTC. This encodes CASFTGTGLYEQYV.

This clonotype was detected ten times or more. The chain recombines TRBV12-3 or TRBV12-4 with TRBJ1-1; D is unresolved. V was trimmed by 6 bases and J by 4 bases, leaving 21 bases between them. There are 16 residues in the CDR3. The CDR3 sequence: CASSPIPTRASTEAFF. CDR3 DNA sequence: TGTGCCAGCAGCCCCATCCCGACAAGGGCCAGCACTGAAGCTTTCTTT.

The sample holds many counts of this clonotype. The chain links TRBV20-1 to TRBJ1-6; D may be TRBD1 (5 bases). This CDR3 is 15 amino acids long. Per the germline V gene, CDR1 is DFQATT and CDR2 is SNEGSKA (reference sequence). V was trimmed by 0 bases and J by 8 bases, leaving 14 bases between them. The CDR3 loop is CSARDIYSGDSPLHF. CDR3 DNA: TGCAGTGCTAGAGATATTTATTCGGGGGATTCACCCCTCCACTTT.

The V call is TRBV6-1, the J call TRBJ2-2; TRBD1 or TRBD2 may be the D gene (5 bases each). Trimming took off 7 bases at V and 1 base at J, with 16 bases between the two ends. From germline, CDR1 is MNHNS and CDR2 SASEGT. The CDR3 runs 16 residues. CDR3 sequence reads: CASTLTGRLNTGELFF. The CDR3 coding sequence is TGTGCCAGCACCCTTACGGGACGTCTGAACACCGGGGAGCTGTTTTTT.

This clonotype was picked up many times. This chain joins TRBV6-5 and TRBJ2-1, with 10 bases matching TRBD1. Looked up from germline, CDR1 is MNHEY and CDR2 is SVGAGI. Germline trimming cut 0 bases from V and 7 bases from J; bases unmatched to any gene: 3. CDR3 length equals 15 residues. CDR3 nucleotides: TGTGCCAGCAGTTACTCGGACAGGGGGAGGAATGAGCAGTTCTTC. It translates to CASSYSDRGRNEQFF.

The chain carries TRBV21-1 and TRBJ2-4; the D call of TRBD2 is as the table states it, not checked on the DNA. TRBV21-1 is tagged as a pseudogene. The CDR3 has 14 residues. The CDR3 here is CASTPLPAKNIQYF. In DNA form, the CDR3 reads TGTGCCAGCACCCCACTCCCAGCCAAAAACATTCAGTACTTC.

This clonotype has ten or more counts. The V and J genes are TRBV9 and TRBJ1-2; the D is unclear. Germline assignment: CDR1 SGDLS and CDR2 YYNGEE. V dropped 0 bases and J dropped 3 bases, with 15 bases sitting between them. CDR3 length equals 16 residues. CDR3 in DNA: TGTGCCAGCAGCGTAGGAGGAGGAGGTGCGGACTATGGCTACACCTTC. This encodes CASSVGGGGADYGYTF.

The chain links TRBV15 to TRBJ2-5, with D unclear. Per germline, CDR1 LNHNV and CDR2 YYDKDF (reference sequence). The V end was cut by 1 base, the J end by 5 bases, with 5 bases between. There are 12 residues in the CDR3. The CDR3 coding sequence is TGTGCCACCAGCAGAGTTAGGGAGACCCAGTACTTC. It is translated as CATSRVRETQYF.

In this sample, this clonotype turned up a few times. The rearrangement uses TRBV6-5 and TRBJ2-3; TRBD2 matches 9 bases. This CDR3 contains 14 residues. Per the germline V gene, CDR1 is MNHEY and CDR2 is SVGAGI. Trimming at V came to 3 bases and at J to 7 bases, leaving 5 bases not matched to a gene. DNA of the CDR3: TGTGCCAGCAGTTATCGGGCGGGAGGGCATACGCAGTATTTT. Amino acid sequence: CASSYRAGGHTQYF.

This clonotype has a count of ten or more. The chain recombines TRBV5-1 with TRBJ2-3; D gene uncertain. The CDR3 totals 14 residues. V lost 4 bases and J 5 bases, leaving 14 bases between the germline ends. Germline V gene data show CDR1 as SGHRS and CDR2 as YFSETQ. CDR3 nucleotide sequence: TGCGCCAGCAGCAACAGTTTTTCTGGAGATACGCAGTATTTT. Translating gives CASSNSFSGDTQYF.

Ten or more counts support this clonotype. The gene calls are TRBV9 and TRBJ1-5; possibly TRBD1 for D (5 bases). The CDR3 runs to 15 residues. Trimming cost V 0 bases and J 6 bases, with 13 bases left between them. Germline V gives CDR1 SGDLS, CDR2 YYNGEE. CDR3 protein: CASSVEEGESQPQHF. The CDR3 nucleotides read TGTGCCAGCAGCGTAGAAGAAGGGGAATCTCAGCCCCAGCATTTT. The full variable domain, its missing parts supplied by reference TRBV9 and TRBJ1-5, is DSGVTQTPKHLITATGQRVTLRCSPRSGDLSVYWYQQSLDQGLQFLIQYYNGEERAKGNILERFSAQQFPDLHSELNLSSLELGDSALYFCASSVEEGESQPQHFGDGTRLSIL.